These 21 T cell receptor beta chains were sequenced from one sample in a study of cytomegalovirus exposure and HLA in healthy donors. Vbeta (60) and Jbeta (13) primers were used in the PCR. TCRdb's copy holds only in-frame clones and misses some; the assay was immunoSEQ multiplex PCR. The table has 140,000 to 150,000 clones, approximately 70% seen once. The material sequenced was PBMCs. All receptors derive from a woman aged 55-75 years in good health and CMV-seropositive.

The chain has TRBV7-8 and TRBJ2-1; the D gene is possibly TRBD2 (5 bases). Germline V gene lookup returns CDR1 SGHVS and CDR2 FQNEAQ. This CDR3 region has 16 residues. With 3 bases removed from V and 7 bases from J, the gap between germline ends came to 19 bases. CDR3 loop: CASSFQAALFTNEQFF. The CDR3 DNA reads as TGTGCCAGCAGCTTTCAAGCGGCGCTATTTACTAATGAGCAGTTCTTC.

V usage is TRBV2 and J usage is TRBJ2-1; the match to TRBD2 covers 13 bases. Germline lookup yields CDR1 SNHLY and CDR2 FYNNEI. The CDR3 is made up of 16 amino acids. With V trimmed by 6 bases and J by 2 bases, 4 bases remained unmatched. CDR3 protein: CASRFGLAGAYNEQFF. The DNA for the CDR3 is TGTGCCAGCAGGTTCGGACTAGCGGGAGCCTACAATGAGCAGTTCTTC.

This clone was detected only a few times. The V call is TRBV5-1, the J call TRBJ2-5; 7 bases agree with TRBD1. The CDR3 extends over 12 amino acids. CDR1 is SGHRS and CDR2 is YFSETQ in the germline V gene. CDR3 sequence (DNA): TGCGCACCGACAGGGTTTGTAGAGACCCAGTACTTC. This encodes CAPTGFVETQYF.

This chain links TRBV2 with TRBJ1-4; D not resolved. The CDR3 contains 11 residues. The V end lost 7 bases, the J end lost 15 bases, and 15 bases lay between the germline ends. Per the germline V gene, CDR1 is SNHLY and CDR2 is FYNNEI. CDR3 sequence reads: CASTTPGILFF. CDR3 DNA: TGTGCCAGCACTACCCCGGGGATTTTGTTTTTT.

The rearrangement uses TRBV6-5 and TRBJ2-3; 11 positions match TRBD2. The V gene end was trimmed by 7 bases and the J gene end by 3 bases; junction bases not matched to a gene: 3. The CDR3 runs 14 residues. CDR1 and CDR2 (germline): MNHEY, SVGAGI. The CDR3 region has the DNA TGTGCCAGCACCCGGACTAGCGGGACAGATACGCAGTATTTT. Its translation: CASTRTSGTDTQYF.

The gene calls are TRBV28 and TRBJ2-7; 10 bases line up with TRBD1. V gave up 7 bases and J gave up 4 bases; unmatched junction bases: 4. The CDR3 contains 13 residues. Germline V lookup: CDR1 MDHEN, CDR2 SYDVKM. The CDR3 sequence is CASNPGQGYEQYF. CDR3 bases: TGTGCCAGCAACCCGGGACAGGGGTACGAGCAGTACTTC.

This sequence joins TRBV27 and TRBJ1-2, with unresolved D. There are 14 residues in the CDR3. Germline V lookup: CDR1 MNHEY, CDR2 SMNVEV (reference sequence). Trimming left V 0 bases short and J 4 bases short, with 9 bases between. This CDR3 is CASSLSGVTYGYTF. The CDR3 DNA sequence: TGTGCCAGCAGTTTATCTGGAGTGACCTATGGCTACACCTTC.

The rearrangement uses TRBV6-1 and TRBJ1-5; D unclear. The CDR3 is 14 amino acids. Germline CDR1 MNHNS, CDR2 SASEGT. Trimming shortened V by 7 bases and J by 0 bases, and 10 bases separated the two germline ends. The CDR3 loop reads CASKQEVSNQPQHF. The CDR3 nucleotides read TGTGCCAGCAAGCAGGAGGTTAGCAATCAGCCCCAGCATTTT.

This clone was detected ten times or more. The rearrangement uses TRBV5-6 and TRBJ1-3, with 7 bases aligning to TRBD1. The junction had 3 bases not matched to a gene; V was cut back by 3 bases and J by 3 bases. The CDR3 extends over 14 amino acids. Germline CDR1 SGHDT, CDR2 YYEEEE. DNA of the CDR3: TGTGCCAGCAGCTGGGGGGACAGTGGAAACACCATATATTTT. Its translation: CASSWGDSGNTIYF.

This chain links TRBV11-1 with TRBJ1-2; D not certain. Germline V gene data show CDR1 as SGHAT and CDR2 as FQDESV (reference sequence). With 5 bases removed from V and 3 bases from J, the gap between germline ends came to 13 bases. The CDR3 spans 14 residues. The CDR3 coding sequence is TGTGCCAGCAGCGTTCCTACCGAGCACTATGGCTACACCTTC. Amino acid sequence: CASSVPTEHYGYTF.

The chain combines TRBV9 with TRBJ1-1; D is unclear. The CDR3 extends over 13 amino acids. Looked up from germline, CDR1 is SGDLS and CDR2 is YYNGEE. The V end lost 3 bases, the J end lost 2 bases, and 8 bases lay between the germline ends. The CDR3 region is CASSALGNTEAFF. The CDR3 DNA follows: TGTGCCAGCAGCGCTCTAGGAAACACTGAAGCTTTCTTT.

There are a few counts of this clone. The chain is built from TRBV30 and TRBJ1-5; D ambiguous. Between the trimmed V and J ends, which lost 2 bases and 2 bases, there was a span of 16 bases. CDR3 size: 16 residues. Looked up from germline, CDR1 is GTSNPN and CDR2 is SVGIG (reference sequence). The CDR3: CAWSLLAIRGNQPQHF. DNA of the CDR3: TGTGCCTGGAGTCTCTTGGCCATCCGGGGCAATCAGCCCCAGCATTTT.

This chain's CDR3 is CASRETGGGNQPQHF. The CDR3 DNA reads as TGTGCCAGCAGAGAGACAGGGGGCGGCAATCAGCCCCAGCATTTT. V and J are TRBV28 and TRBJ1-5; 10 bases are shared with TRBD1. The length of the CDR3 is 15 residues. The junction had 4 bases not matched to a gene; V was cut back by 6 bases and J by 2 bases. Germline assignment: CDR1 MDHEN and CDR2 SYDVKM.

The V call is TRBV28, the J call TRBJ1-1, with D perhaps TRBD1 (6 bases). Germline loops: CDR1 MDHEN, CDR2 SYDVKM. The CDR3 has 14 residues. V dropped 6 bases and J dropped 3 bases, with 14 bases sitting between them. This CDR3 is CASSRRGRDTEAFF. CDR3 sequence (DNA): TGTGCCAGCAGCCGCAGGGGTCGGGACACTGAAGCTTTCTTT. Full variable domain (remainder filled in from reference TRBV28 and TRBJ1-1): DVKVTQSSRYLVKRTGEKVFLECVQDMDHENMFWYRQDPGLGLRLIYFSYDVKMKEKGDIPEGYSVSREKKERFSLILESASTNQTSMYLCASSRRGRDTEAFFGQGTRLTVV.

This chain uses TRBV28 with TRBJ2-4; TRBD1 matches 8 bases. Germline V gene lookup returns CDR1 MDHEN and CDR2 SYDVKM. The CDR3 totals 18 residues. V dropped 7 bases and J dropped 0; count of bases not matched to a gene: 14. The CDR3 here is CASTQTGVPRLAKNIQYF. The CDR3 nucleotides read TGTGCCAGCACTCAGACAGGGGTGCCAAGGCTAGCCAAAAACATTCAGTACTTC.

V is TRBV5-1 and J is TRBJ2-1; 7 nucleotides agree with TRBD1. Germline CDR1 and CDR2: SGHRS and YFSETQ. With 0 bases clipped from V and 5 bases from J, the junction kept 2 bases outside the gene matches. This CDR3 comprises 14 residues. DNA of the CDR3: TGCGCCAGCAGCTTGGACAGGGGAAACAATGAGCAGTTCTTC. This encodes CASSLDRGNNEQFF.

The J gene is TRBJ2-7, the V gene TRBV4-1; D ambiguous. CDR1 MGHRA and CDR2 YSYEKL come from the germline V gene. Trimming shortened V by 2 bases and J by 1 base, and 15 bases separated the two germline ends. The CDR3 sequence is 16 residues long. CDR3 DNA sequence: TGCGCCAGCAGCCAACAGCCCTCGACTCAATCCTACGAGCAGTACTTC. Its translation: CASSQQPSTQSYEQYF.

This chain connects TRBV9 to TRBJ1-3; D unresolved. The CDR3 runs 15 residues. Germline CDR1 is SGDLS and CDR2 is YYNGEE. V shed 2 bases and J shed 0 bases, with 9 bases lying between them. The CDR3 sequence: CASSVDWSSGNTIYF. In DNA form, the CDR3 reads TGTGCCAGCAGCGTGGACTGGAGCTCTGGAAACACCATATATTTT.

The chain carries TRBV7-9 and TRBJ1-5; perhaps TRBD1 as D (6 bases). Germline V gene data show CDR1 as SEHNR and CDR2 as FQNEAQ (reference sequence). CDR3 size: 16 residues. The ends were cut back, 3 bases at V and 0 bases at J, with 12 bases in the middle. In nucleotides, the CDR3 is TGTGCCAGCAGCTTTAATCAGGGGAATAGCAATCAGCCCCAGCATTTT. Translating gives CASSFNQGNSNQPQHF.

This chain uses TRBV30 with TRBJ1-2, with 8 bases aligning to TRBD1. This CDR3 has 13 residues. CDR1 and CDR2 (germline): GTSNPN, SVGIG (reference sequence). V lost 4 bases and J lost 4; bases outside the gene matches: 5. CDR3 sequence (DNA): TGTGCCTGGACAGGGGGCTTGCGCTATGGCTACACCTTC. Protein sequence: CAWTGGLRYGYTF.

This clone has just a few counts. The genes are TRBV5-1 and TRBJ1-5, with a possible D match to TRBD1 (5 bases). V was shortened by 5 bases and J by 4 bases, with 16 bases between the two germline ends. Germline V CDR1 and CDR2: SGHRS, YFSETQ. This CDR3 region has 15 residues. The CDR3 DNA is TGCGCCAGCAGTCCCGACGGCAGGGAAAATCAGCCCCAGCATTTT. Its protein is CASSPDGRENQPQHF.